This TCR beta chain was found in a study of metastatic and nonmetastatic thyroid tumors (dated by TCRdb to 2020 to 2021). Describing the broader study: The researchers compared repertoires between peripheral blood samples and tumor or nodule tissue samples from patients with malignant or benign thyroid disease. Findings and caveats that apply to the study as a whole: TCR beta diversity was reported as significantly higher in malignant tumors than in benign nodules, in both blood and tumor samples.

This clone turned up a few times. This clone's antigen is unknown. The junction does not match germline at one end; this may be a read error. Before undergoing thyroid surgery, none of the patients had been given any kind of treatment. Using T-cell receptor beta sequencing, the study looked back at clinical samples from patients collected from about 2011 to 2019. Including the terminal cysteine and phenylalanine, the CDR3 comprises 14 residues. The sequence is cut down to CDR3 DNA, 42 bases in frame from base 1. The germline V gene (reference sequence) provides CDR1 MNHNY and CDR2 SVGAGI. Libraries were built with PCR. Sequencing took place on an Illumina HiSeq 4000. The TCR beta-chain CDR3 region of each patient was profiled by high-throughput sequencing. The source study handled its data this way. Drawing on CDR3 differences between clinicopathological groups, the researchers built a classifier meant to tell apart patients with distant-metastatic papillary thyroid cancer. Repertoire diversity was assessed with the Shannon index, and tumor-blood repertoire similarity with the Morisita-Horn index. TCRdb trimmed public reads at Q25 via fastp, called clones via MiXCR and kept in-frame beta chains. The authors' filters were not applied to this entry. Present in this sample are about 69,000 clones, 11% to 15% of which were seen just once. The ten largest make up more than 6.5% of the sample.

This clonotype was obtained from a male donor with papillary thyroid cancer or a benign thyroid nodule (not recorded which). Some clones in this sample may be carry-over from other donors' samples. The chain couples TRBV6-6 to TRBJ2-3, with no confidently assigned D gene. Sequencing used blood. The CDR3 reads CASIYSLGWYTQYF. The DNA sequence follows: TGTGCCAGCATTTACTCGCTTGGTTGGTATACGCAGTATTTT.